The next 20 T cell receptor beta chains were all read from a single sample in a study of T cell repertoires in cytomegalovirus infection. TCRdb re-derived calls from the reads in MiXCR, one entry per CDR3 protein. The sample records about 150,000 distinct CDR3 sequences, around 22% being singletons. Sequencing was performed on PBMCs. These receptors came from a human donor in good health (CMV status not recorded). Some clones in this sample may be carry-over from other donors' samples.

The chain couples TRBV15 to TRBJ2-7; D is tentatively TRBD1 or TRBD2 (5 bases each). V gave up 5 bases and J gave up 3 bases, with 17 bases separating them. Germline CDR1 LNHNV, CDR2 YYDKDF (reference sequence). There are 15 residues in the CDR3. The CDR3, as DNA: TGTGCCACCAGCCAGGACCCGGAGAGGGGCTACGAGCAGTACTTC. This codes for CATSQDPERGYEQYF.

The V and J genes are TRBV7-3 and TRBJ1-1; D not certain. Deletions cut 5 bases from V and 1 base from J, with 11 bases between. Germline CDR1 reads SGHTA; CDR2 reads FQGTGA. The CDR3 totals 14 residues. CDR3 residues: CASSPGPGNTEAFF. The CDR3 DNA is TGTGCCAGCAGCCCCGGGCCAGGGAACACTGAAGCTTTCTTT.

The rearrangement joins TRBV10-3 to TRBJ1-1, with 10 nucleotides matching TRBD1. This CDR3 region has 14 residues. J lost 5 bases, V lost 4 bases, and 4 bases had no gene match. The germline CDR1 and CDR2 sequences are ENHRY and SYGVKD. The CDR3 coding sequence is TGTGCCATCAGTGTGACAGGGGGCAGGACTGAAGCTTTCTTT. Protein: CAISVTGGRTEAFF.

In its sample, this clonotype was seen a few times. The rearrangement uses TRBV11-2 and TRBJ2-7, with 8 nucleotides matching TRBD1. The CDR3 spans 14 residues. Germline CDR1 and CDR2: SGHAT and FQNNGV. The V gene end was trimmed by 4 bases and the J gene end by 5 bases; junction bases not matched to a gene: 7. Written as DNA, the CDR3 is TGTGCCAGCAGCTCCGGACAGGGTGTCAACGAGCAGTACTTC. Its protein is CASSSGQGVNEQYF.

The sample holds many counts of this clonotype. This chain uses TRBV7-2 with TRBJ1-5; D ambiguous. V lost 1 base and J 5 bases, leaving 6 bases between the germline ends. CDR3 length: 13 amino acids. Per germline, CDR1 SGHTA and CDR2 FQGNSA. CDR3 protein: CASSLGGHQPQHF. The CDR3, as DNA: TGTGCCAGCAGCTTAGGAGGACATCAGCCCCAGCATTTT.

The chain uses TRBV12-3 or TRBV12-4 and TRBJ2-2; possibly TRBD2 for D (5 bases). Trimming left V 6 bases short and J 0 bases short, with 11 bases between. The CDR3 extends over 15 amino acids. CDR3 sequence (DNA): TGTGCCAGCAGCCCGGACTCCCCGAACACCGGGGAGCTGTTTTTT. Encoded protein: CASSPDSPNTGELFF.

This chain links TRBV3-1 with TRBJ2-1; a possible D gene is TRBD2 (7 bases). The length of the CDR3 is 17 residues. The ends were cut back, 6 bases at V and 0 bases at J, with 18 bases in the middle. CDR1 LGHDT and CDR2 YNNKEL come from the germline V gene (reference sequence). The CDR3: CASSYYGGPFSYNEQFF. CDR3 nucleotide sequence: TGTGCCAGCAGTTATTACGGGGGGCCATTCTCCTACAATGAGCAGTTCTTC.

This rearrangement joins TRBV20-1 to TRBJ1-5, with TRBD1 identical over 8 bases. V shed 3 bases and J 0 bases; nucleotides not matched to a gene: 4. CDR3 size: 15 residues. Germline lookup yields CDR1 DFQATT and CDR2 SNEGSKA (reference sequence). The CDR3 is CSASAGTGSNQPQHF. The DNA for the CDR3 is TGCAGTGCTAGCGCCGGGACAGGTAGCAATCAGCCCCAGCATTTT.

This chain connects TRBV6-2 or TRBV6-3 to TRBJ2-1; TRBD2 aligns across 9 bases. Germline lookup yields CDR1 MNHEY and CDR2 SVGEGT. V was pared by 7 bases and J by 4 bases, with 8 bases of the junction left unmatched. The CDR3 consists of 15 residues. CDR3 in amino acids: CASTSGLALYNEQFF. DNA for the CDR3: TGTGCCAGCACCTCGGGACTAGCCCTATACAATGAGCAGTTCTTC.

J is TRBJ1-6 and V is TRBV7-9; maybe TRBD1 (5 bases). The V end lost 4 bases, the J end lost 5 bases, and 9 bases lay between the germline ends. This CDR3 spans 14 amino acids. Germline CDR1 SEHNR, CDR2 FQNEAQ (reference sequence). CDR3 sequence (DNA): TGTGCCAGCAGCTATGGGGACCATAATTCACCCCTCCACTTT. It codes for CASSYGDHNSPLHF.

In its sample, this clonotype was seen a few times. The chain carries TRBV4-1 and TRBJ1-5; D remains ambiguous. V was pared by 3 bases and J by 8 bases, with 14 bases between. The germline V gene encodes CDR1 MGHRA and CDR2 YSYEKL. The CDR3 has 14 residues. In DNA form, the CDR3 reads TGCGCCAGCAGCCACCTGGACGCTCCGGAGCCCCAGCATTTT. Translation gives CASSHLDAPEPQHF.

This clonotype was found a few times. The chain uses TRBV7-3 and TRBJ2-5; 13 bases match TRBD2. V trimming: 5 bases; J trimming: 2 bases; junction bases outside the gene matches: 8. CDR1 and CDR2 (germline): SGHTA, FQGTGA. The CDR3 is made up of 17 amino acids. The CDR3 DNA reads TGTGCCAGCAGCCTGGGACTAGCGGGGCTTAAACAAGAGACCCAGTACTTC. Protein: CASSLGLAGLKQETQYF.

The DNA for the CDR3 is TGTGCCAGCAGCCCTATCAGGCGGAACACTGAAGCTTTCTTT. Amino acid sequence: CASSPIRRNTEAFF. The rearrangement uses TRBV3-1 and TRBJ1-1; D is unresolved. Germline loops: CDR1 LGHDT, CDR2 YNNKEL (reference sequence). V was shortened by 4 bases and J by 1 base, with 10 bases between the two germline ends. The CDR3 contains 14 residues.

This clonotype showed up just a few times. The V call is TRBV7-2, the J call TRBJ2-5; 9 bases line up with TRBD1. This CDR3 has 15 residues. With V trimmed by 4 bases and J by 6 bases, 9 bases remained unmatched. Germline V lookup: CDR1 SGHTA, CDR2 FQGNSA. DNA of the CDR3: TGTGCCAGCAGCTCCGGGACAGGGAGGCTTAAGACCCAGTACTTC. It is translated as CASSSGTGRLKTQYF. Filled out from reference TRBV7-2 and TRBJ2-5, the complete variable domain reads GAGVSQSPSNKVTEKGKDVELRCDPISGHTALYWYRQSLGQGLEFLIYFQGNSAPDKSGLPSDRFSAERTGGSVSTLTIQRTQQEDSAVYLCASSSGTGRLKTQYFGPGTRLLVL.

This clonotype was found a few times. The chain recombines TRBV3-1 with TRBJ1-2; no definite D call. CDR1 is LGHDT, CDR2 YNNKEL, per germline (reference sequence). This CDR3 is built from 14 residues. V was pared by 3 bases and J by 2 bases, with 10 bases between. The CDR3 is CASSQGLENYGYTF. The CDR3 region has the DNA TGTGCCAGCAGCCAGGGTCTTGAGAACTATGGCTACACCTTC.

This clonotype was recorded a few times. The CDR3 here is CSVLAGGRNEQFF. DNA for the CDR3: TGCAGCGTTCTAGCGGGGGGGCGAAATGAGCAGTTCTTC. The genes are TRBV29-1 and TRBJ2-1, with TRBD2 matching over 12 bases. Germline CDR1 and CDR2: SQVTM and ANQGSEA. V trimming: 5 bases; J trimming: 7 bases; junction bases outside the gene matches: 3. This CDR3 region has 13 residues.

This chain's CDR3 is CASSLRGGGRNEQFF. In DNA form, the CDR3 reads TGTGCCAGCAGCTTAAGAGGGGGGGGCCGAAATGAGCAGTTCTTC. J is TRBJ2-1 and V is TRBV11-2, with D possibly being TRBD2 (7 bases). The CDR3 contains 15 residues. Trimming left V 2 bases short and J 7 bases short, with 15 bases between. CDR1 is SGHAT, CDR2 FQNNGV, per germline.

This clonotype was observed a handful of times. This chain connects TRBV7-9 to TRBJ2-5; 13 bases fit TRBD2. After removal of 5 bases from V and 5 bases from J, the junction contained 5 bases not matched to a gene. Germline lookup yields CDR1 SEHNR and CDR2 FQNEAQ (reference sequence). The CDR3 runs to 15 residues. The CDR3 protein is CASSHLLAGGETQYF. Written as DNA, the CDR3 is TGTGCCAGCAGCCATTTACTAGCGGGAGGGGAGACCCAGTACTTC.

The chain couples TRBV7-9 to TRBJ2-4; 9 nucleotides line up with TRBD1. The CDR3 contains 15 residues. CDR1 and CDR2 from the germline V gene are SEHNR and FQNEAQ (reference sequence). V lost 0 bases and J lost 5; bases outside the gene matches: 2. The CDR3 DNA reads TGTGCCAGCAGCTTAGCGCGACAGGGGGAAAACATTCAGTACTTC. Translated, it gives CASSLARQGENIQYF.

Many counts were recorded for this clonotype. The J gene is TRBJ2-7, the V gene TRBV12-3 or TRBV12-4, with D possibly TRBD1 on 6 matching bases. Trimming took 4 bases from V and 1 from J, leaving 14 bases between them. The CDR3 covers 15 residues. The CDR3 region has the DNA TGTGCCAGCAGTTCAACCCTCGGACAGTCCTACGAGCAGTACTTC. Protein: CASSSTLGQSYEQYF.